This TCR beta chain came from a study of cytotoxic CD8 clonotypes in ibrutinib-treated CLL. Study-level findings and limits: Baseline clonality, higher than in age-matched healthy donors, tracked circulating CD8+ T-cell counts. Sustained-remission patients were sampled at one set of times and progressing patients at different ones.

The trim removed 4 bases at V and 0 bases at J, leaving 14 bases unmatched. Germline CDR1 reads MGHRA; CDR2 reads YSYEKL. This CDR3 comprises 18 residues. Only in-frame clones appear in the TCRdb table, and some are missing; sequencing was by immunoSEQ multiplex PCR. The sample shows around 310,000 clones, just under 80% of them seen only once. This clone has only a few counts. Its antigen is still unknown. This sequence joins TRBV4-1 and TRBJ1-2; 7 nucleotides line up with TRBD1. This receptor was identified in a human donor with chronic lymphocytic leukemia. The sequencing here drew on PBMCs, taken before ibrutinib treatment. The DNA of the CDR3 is TGCGCCAGCAGCCCGTACCTTCCCCGACAGGGCGCTAACTATGGCTACACCTTC. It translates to CASSPYLPRQGANYGYTF.